This T cell receptor (beta chain) was profiled in a study of T cells in Graves' hyperthyroidism and ophthalmopathy. The CDR3 covers 13 residues. CDR1 and CDR2 from the germline V gene are DFQATT and SNEGSKA (reference sequence). With 5 bases removed from V and 2 bases from J, the gap between germline ends came to 10 bases. The source material, RNA transcripts, was used to amplify TCR beta CDR3 regions. Primed by the HTBI set, a first-round RT-PCR was run on the TCR CDR3. TCRdb processed the multiplex PCR reads anew with MiXCR; each CDR3 protein has one entry. The sample holds roughly 800,000 distinct CDR3 sequences; approximately 40% are singletons and the top ten take 7.5% to 9.5%. This clonotype was picked up many times.

The sequence came from a man younger than 30 with Graves' hyperthyroidism. The chain employs TRBV20-1 and TRBJ1-3, with D possibly matching TRBD1 (5 bases). The sample taken for sequencing was blood. The CDR3: CSALDIAGNTIYF. DNA for the CDR3: TGCAGTGCTCTGGACATAGCTGGAAACACCATATATTTT.